These 21 T cell receptor beta chains were sequenced from one sample in a study of spatial heterogeneity in lung cancer. Stated time point: blood at routine non-recurrence follow-up after resection. No cell sorting; template was whole RNA from tumor, lung tissue or PBMC. TCRdb re-called the 5' RACE reads with MiXCR, one entry per CDR3 protein. The sample lists around 110,000 distinct CDR3 sequences; 12% were seen once. The sequencing used PBMCs, collected at follow-up. The receptors stem from a male donor with early-stage non-small cell lung cancer.

In this sample, this clonotype turned up many times. This chain joins TRBV7-2 and TRBJ1-2; D may be TRBD1 (5 bases). CDR3 length equals 13 residues. Trimming shortened V by 5 bases and J by 5 bases, and 12 bases separated the two germline ends. CDR1 and CDR2 from the germline V gene are SGHTA and FQGNSA. CDR3 sequence reads: CASSPGTEYGYTF. CDR3 in DNA: TGTGCCAGCAGCCCAGGGACGGAATATGGCTACACCTTC.

The table lists this clonotype with many counts. The V call is TRBV4-3, the J call TRBJ2-2; 8 bases map to TRBD2. The CDR3 sequence is 15 residues long. From germline, CDR1 is LGHNA and CDR2 YSLEER. The ends lost 3 bases at V and 3 bases at J; junction bases unmatched: 3. This CDR3 reads CASSHTSGDTGELFF. The CDR3 region has the DNA TGCGCCAGCAGCCACACTAGCGGCGACACCGGGGAGCTGTTTTTT.

The chain employs TRBV5-4 and TRBJ2-3; tentatively, D is TRBD1 or TRBD2 (5 bases each). CDR1 is SGHNT and CDR2 is YYREEE in the germline V gene (reference sequence). The CDR3 runs to 13 residues. Deletions cut 4 bases from V and 5 bases from J, with 11 bases between. Written as DNA, the CDR3 is TGTGCCAGCAGCCGGGGACCTTTAGATACGCAGTATTTT. Residues: CASSRGPLDTQYF.

The rearrangement joins TRBV20-1 to TRBJ1-6; 8 bases are a match to TRBD1. This CDR3 has 13 amino acids. The trim removed 0 bases at V and 12 bases at J, leaving 4 bases unmatched. Germline assignment: CDR1 DFQATT and CDR2 SNEGSKA (reference sequence). The CDR3 region is CSARETGELPLHF. DNA of the CDR3: TGCAGTGCTAGAGAGACAGGGGAGCTACCCCTCCACTTT.

The chain has TRBV4-3 and TRBJ2-3, with D possibly matching TRBD1 (5 bases). V shed 0 bases and J shed 1 base, with 11 bases lying between them. The CDR3 has 16 amino acids. Germline CDR1 reads LGHNA; CDR2 reads YSLEER. In nucleotides, the CDR3 is TGCGCCAGCAGCCAAGATGGCAGGGCTGGCACAGATACGCAGTATTTT. Translation: CASSQDGRAGTDTQYF.

This clonotype turned up a few times. The rearrangement links TRBV9 to TRBJ2-7, with 7 bases fitting TRBD1. Germline assignment: CDR1 SGDLS and CDR2 YYNGEE. After removal of 5 bases from V and 2 bases from J, the junction contained 10 bases not matched to a gene. The CDR3 is made up of 15 amino acids. The CDR3 here is CASSPSGTVAYEQYF. CDR3 in DNA: TGTGCCAGCAGTCCCTCCGGGACAGTCGCCTACGAGCAGTACTTC.

This clonotype was detected a few times. The rearrangement uses TRBV28 and TRBJ2-1; 7 bases match TRBD1. The CDR3 runs to 16 residues. Per germline, CDR1 MDHEN and CDR2 SYDVKM. Germline trimming cut 2 bases from V and 6 bases from J; bases unmatched to any gene: 10. CDR3 DNA: TGTGCCAGCAGTTTAATTTTCTTACAGGGGCCCAATGAGCAGTTCTTC. It yields the protein CASSLIFLQGPNEQFF.

This clonotype appeared many times. The chain has TRBV7-9 and TRBJ2-5, with 11 bases aligning to TRBD1. This CDR3 has 15 amino acids. Trimming removed 4 bases from V and 5 bases from J; junction bases left unmatched: 6. CDR1 is SEHNR, CDR2 FQNEAQ, per germline (reference sequence). CDR3 in DNA: TGTGCCAGCAGCTACGGGACAGGGGGGAAGGAGACCCAGTACTTC. Protein product: CASSYGTGGKETQYF.

The chain carries TRBV29-1 and TRBJ2-2, with a weak D call TRBD1 (5 bases). The CDR3 contains 13 residues. With 7 bases removed from V and 0 bases from J, the gap between germline ends came to 9 bases. Per germline, CDR1 SQVTM and CDR2 ANQGSEA. The CDR3: CSAPTANTGELFF. CDR3 nucleotide sequence: TGCAGCGCCCCGACAGCGAACACCGGGGAGCTGTTTTTT.

This clonotype was seen only a few times. The chain combines TRBV27 with TRBJ1-6; possible D gene TRBD1, 6 bases. This CDR3 contains 15 residues. V lost 10 bases, J lost 3 bases, and 16 bases lay in between. Germline assignment: CDR1 MNHEY and CDR2 SMNVEV (reference sequence). For the CDR3, the DNA is TGTGCCAAGGAGGGGGGAAACGGCTATAATTCACCCCTCCACTTT. Its translation is CAKEGGNGYNSPLHF.

The chain combines TRBV12-2 with TRBJ1-1; the table's D call, TRBD1, has no DNA check behind it. TRBV12-2 is a documented pseudogene. The CDR3 consists of 15 residues. This CDR3 is CASRPQQGANTEAFF. The CDR3, as DNA: TGTGCAAGTCGCCCCCAACAGGGGGCTAACACTGAAGCTTTCTTT.

This clonotype has a count of ten or more. V and J are TRBV10-3 and TRBJ2-4, with a possible D match to TRBD1 (6 bases). Germline values: CDR1 ENHRY, CDR2 SYGVKD. This CDR3 has 18 amino acids. The V end lost 0 bases, the J end lost 3 bases, and 18 bases lay between the germline ends. CDR3 region: CAISESGGIGVGKNIQYF. The DNA of the CDR3 is TGTGCCATCAGTGAGTCAGGGGGTATCGGTGTCGGCAAAAACATTCAGTACTTC.

V is TRBV7-9 and J is TRBJ2-3, with TRBD1 as a possible D gene (5 bases). There are 14 residues in the CDR3. The germline V and J ends were trimmed by 0 bases and 3 bases, with 7 bases remaining between them. The germline CDR1 and CDR2 sequences are SEHNR and FQNEAQ (reference sequence). CDR3 nucleotide sequence: TGTGCCAGCAGCTTAGCGGGGCCAACAGATACGCAGTATTTT. The encoded protein is CASSLAGPTDTQYF.

The CDR3 bases are TGTGCCAGCTCACCGCAGAGCGGGCTAAGCACCGGGGAGCTGTTTTTT. Translation gives CASSPQSGLSTGELFF. J is TRBJ2-2 and V is TRBV18, with a tentative D call TRBD2 (6 bases). CDR1 KGHSH and CDR2 LQKENI come from the germline V gene. The CDR3 totals 16 residues. V lost 3 bases and J 4 bases, leaving 15 bases between the germline ends.

This clonotype was seen repeatedly, ten times or more. The J gene is TRBJ2-1, the V gene TRBV7-8, with 13 bases matching TRBD2. The germline V gene encodes CDR1 SGHVS and CDR2 FQNEAQ. The junction had 0 bases not matched to a gene; V was cut back by 1 base and J by 6 bases. The CDR3 runs 15 residues. CDR3 in amino acids: CASSLGTSGGNEQFF. CDR3 coding DNA: TGTGCCAGCAGCTTAGGGACTAGCGGGGGCAATGAGCAGTTCTTC. The full variable domain, rest sourced from reference TRBV7-8 and TRBJ2-1, is GAGVSQSPRYKVAKRGQDVALRCDPISGHVSLFWYQQALGQGPEFLTYFQNEAQLDKSGLPSDRFFAERPEGSVSTLKIQRTQQEDSAVYLCASSLGTSGGNEQFFGPGTRLTVL.

The chain has TRBV12-3 or TRBV12-4 and TRBJ2-2; 9 nucleotides match TRBD1. The CDR3 runs 16 residues. The V segment lost 1 base and the J segment 4 bases; nucleotides outside the gene matches: 4. CDR3 in DNA: TGTGCCAGCAGTTTAGGTTGGGACAGGGTCACCGGGGAGCTGTTTTTT. It translates to CASSLGWDRVTGELFF.

This clonotype was counted ten times or more. The V call is TRBV6-2 or TRBV6-3, the J call TRBJ1-4; no firm D call. In germline, CDR1 is MNHEY, CDR2 SVGEGT. V was cut by 5 bases and J by 5 bases, with 12 bases left in between. The CDR3 contains 14 residues. CDR3 DNA sequence: TGTGCCAGCAGTAAGTGGCAGACCAATGAAAAACTGTTTTTT. This sequence encodes CASSKWQTNEKLFF.

This clonotype was recorded many times. This chain links TRBV28 with TRBJ2-3; 14 nucleotides agree with TRBD2. V lost 4 bases, J lost 15 bases, and 3 bases stayed unmatched. CDR3 length: 12 amino acids. Germline V gene sequence: CDR1 MDHEN, CDR2 SYDVKM. The CDR3 loop reads CASSSGLAGVYF. As DNA, the CDR3 is TGTGCCAGCAGTTCGGGACTAGCGGGGGTATATTTT.

The rearrangement links TRBV7-2 to TRBJ1-2; TRBD1 might be the D (5 bases). CDR3 length: 13 amino acids. V shed 5 bases and J shed 8 bases, with 15 bases lying between them. Germline-derived CDR1 and CDR2 are SGHTA and FQGNSA. CDR3 region: CASSTPGPTGYTF. Here the CDR3 DNA reads TGTGCCAGCAGCACACCGGGACCAACAGGCTACACCTTC.

This clonotype was counted only a few times. The chain couples TRBV7-2 to TRBJ2-2, with 12 bases identical to TRBD2. This CDR3 comprises 15 residues. V was clipped by 5 bases and J by 5 bases; unmatched bases: 3. Germline V gives CDR1 SGHTA, CDR2 FQGNSA. The CDR3 loop reads CASSLTSGGTGELFF. CDR3 DNA sequence: TGTGCCAGCAGCCTCACTAGCGGGGGGACCGGGGAGCTGTTTTTT.

This chain links TRBV18 with TRBJ2-7, with D unclear. Germline V gene lookup returns CDR1 KGHSH and CDR2 LQKENI. Deletions cut 0 bases from V and 2 bases from J, with 11 bases between. There are 15 residues in the CDR3. Here the CDR3 DNA reads TGTGCCAGCTCACCACCAGGTGTGGTAGCCTACGAGCAGTACTTC. Its translation: CASSPPGVVAYEQYF.